Listed below are T cell receptor beta chains from one sample, sequenced in a study of blood T cell repertoires in COVID-19. The table came from immunoSEQ multiplex PCR; TCRdb's copy has only in-frame clones and leaves some out. The table lists a few hundred thousand clones, 80% to 90% of them singletons. Sequenced input: PBMCs or T cells enriched from blood (not recorded which). The source is a woman in her twenties or thirties who had recovered from COVID-19. Each CDR3 is given with its conserved first and last residue. The D gene is left open where the match is weak. Only some rows state a clone size, as once, few, many or a class for expanded clones.

clone_size: once; d_call: -; v_call: TRBV7-9; cdr3_aa: CASSLGQYRGYTF
clone_size: -; d_call: TRBD1; v_call: TRBV27; cdr3_aa: CASRTGGSYNEQFF
clone_size: -; d_call: -; v_call: TRBV27; cdr3_aa: CASSLFYGSVGYTF
clone_size: -; d_call: TRBD1; v_call: TRBV2; cdr3_aa: CASKGTGGYEQYF
clone_size: -; d_call: TRBD1; v_call: TRBV2; cdr3_aa: CASSPWDRGPWGYTF
clone_size: -; d_call: TRBD1; v_call: TRBV10-1; cdr3_aa: CASSSGTGYNNEQFF
clone_size: -; d_call: -; v_call: TRBV5-1; cdr3_aa: CASSLASRVQSSYNEQFF
clone_size: -; d_call: -; v_call: TRBV4-2; cdr3_aa: CASSQGSAPTRETQYF
clone_size: -; d_call: TRBD1; v_call: TRBV5-4; cdr3_aa: CASSGTGNYGYTF
clone_size: -; d_call: TRBD2; v_call: TRBV11-1; cdr3_aa: CASSLVAGSYTDTQYF
clone_size: -; d_call: -; v_call: TRBV5-1; cdr3_aa: CASSLATRRAYEQYF
clone_size: once; d_call: -; v_call: TRBV19; cdr3_aa: CASTSRTAGQPQHF
clone_size: -; d_call: -; v_call: TRBV7-3; cdr3_aa: CASSLFGNGPYEQYF
clone_size: -; d_call: -; v_call: TRBV15; cdr3_aa: CATSRDQQGRGSPLHF
clone_size: -; d_call: -; v_call: TRBV2; cdr3_aa: CATQEDFSTTGELFF
clone_size: -; d_call: TRBD2; v_call: TRBV29-1; cdr3_aa: CSVEVPSGNLDTQYF
clone_size: -; d_call: -; v_call: TRBV12-3/TRBV12-4; cdr3_aa: CASGPADFSAFF
clone_size: -; d_call: TRBD2; v_call: TRBV19; cdr3_aa: CASSMLAGYLEEGDTQYF
clone_size: -; d_call: -; v_call: TRBV12-3/TRBV12-4; cdr3_aa: CASTPFGGTEAFF
clone_size: -; d_call: TRBD2; v_call: TRBV7-9; cdr3_aa: CASSPGTSGGASNPYEQYF
clone_size: -; d_call: TRBD1; v_call: TRBV5-8; cdr3_aa: CASSHGTAGTGYDGELFF
clone_size: -; d_call: TRBD1; v_call: TRBV3-1/TRBV3-2; cdr3_aa: CASSPLTGSEAFF
clone_size: -; d_call: -; v_call: TRBV7-2; cdr3_aa: CASTARQRITDTQYF
clone_size: -; d_call: TRBD1; v_call: TRBV2; cdr3_aa: CASRPDRDYGYTF
clone_size: -; d_call: -; v_call: TRBV19; cdr3_aa: CASKGDSPGYTF
clone_size: -; d_call: TRBD2; v_call: TRBV18; cdr3_aa: CASSAGLAGSTDTQYF
clone_size: -; d_call: -; v_call: TRBV15; cdr3_aa: CATSRDPGDSTDTQYF
clone_size: -; d_call: TRBD1; v_call: TRBV30; cdr3_aa: CAWSGQGGAQPQHF
clone_size: -; d_call: -; v_call: TRBV19; cdr3_aa: CASSISPRARELFF
clone_size: -; d_call: -; v_call: TRBV28; cdr3_aa: CASSSGEEWGTEAFF
clone_size: -; d_call: -; v_call: TRBV2; cdr3_aa: CASSEGREKLFF
clone_size: once; d_call: -; v_call: TRBV7-6; cdr3_aa: CASSLRGREGRTDTQYF
clone_size: once; d_call: TRBD1; v_call: TRBV5-1; cdr3_aa: CASSIGDSHSNQPQHF
clone_size: -; d_call: -; v_call: TRBV28; cdr3_aa: CAIQRGSTYEQYF
clone_size: -; d_call: -; v_call: TRBV5-6; cdr3_aa: CASSPWAVDNSYEQYF
clone_size: -; d_call: TRBD1; v_call: TRBV2; cdr3_aa: CASSSSRDRVSSPLHF
clone_size: few; d_call: TRBD1; v_call: TRBV18; cdr3_aa: CASSPSTGTGNTIYF
clone_size: -; d_call: -; v_call: TRBV4-2; cdr3_aa: CASSPEEASAKNIQYF
clone_size: -; d_call: -; v_call: TRBV5-6; cdr3_aa: CASSFILNTEAFF
clone_size: -; d_call: TRBD1; v_call: TRBV19; cdr3_aa: CASSTTGGDGNTIYF